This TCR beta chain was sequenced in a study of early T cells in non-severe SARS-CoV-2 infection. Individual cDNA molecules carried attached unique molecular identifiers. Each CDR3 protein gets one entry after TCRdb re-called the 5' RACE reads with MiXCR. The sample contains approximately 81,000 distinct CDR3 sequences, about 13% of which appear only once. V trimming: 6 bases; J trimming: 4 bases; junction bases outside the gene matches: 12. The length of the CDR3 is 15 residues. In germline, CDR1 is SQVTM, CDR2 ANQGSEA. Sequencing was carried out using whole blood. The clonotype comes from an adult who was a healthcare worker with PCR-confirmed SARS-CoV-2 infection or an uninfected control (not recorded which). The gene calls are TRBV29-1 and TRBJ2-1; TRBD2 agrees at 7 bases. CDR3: CSVPRSGTGYNEQFF. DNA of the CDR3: TGCAGCGTCCCCCGGAGCGGGACGGGATACAATGAGCAGTTCTTC.